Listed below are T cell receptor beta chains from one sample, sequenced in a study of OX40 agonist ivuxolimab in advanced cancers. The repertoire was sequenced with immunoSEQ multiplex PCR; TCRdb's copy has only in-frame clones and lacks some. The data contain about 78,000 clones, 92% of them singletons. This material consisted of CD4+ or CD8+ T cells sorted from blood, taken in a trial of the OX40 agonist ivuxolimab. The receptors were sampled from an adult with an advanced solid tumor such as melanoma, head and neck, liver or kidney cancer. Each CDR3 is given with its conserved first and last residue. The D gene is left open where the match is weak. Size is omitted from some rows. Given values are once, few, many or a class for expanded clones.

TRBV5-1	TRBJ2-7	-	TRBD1	TGCGCCAGCAGCTTTCGCCCGGGACAGGGGTCCTACGAGCAGTACTTC	CASSFRPGQGSYEQYF
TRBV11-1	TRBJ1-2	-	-	TGTGCCAGCAGCCAAGGACAGAACTATGGCTACACCTTC	CASSQGQNYGYTF
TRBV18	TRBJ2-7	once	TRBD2	TGTGCCAGCTCCCAGGCTAGCGGGGGCTACGAGCAGTACTTC	CASSQASGGYEQYF
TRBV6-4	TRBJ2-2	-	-	TGTGCCAGCAGTGAGAACCTCTCCACCGGGGAGCTGTTTTTT	CASSENLSTGELFF
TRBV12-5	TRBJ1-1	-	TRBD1	TGTGCTAGTGGTTTGCAGGGGGCCCGTGAAGCTTTCTTT	CASGLQGAREAFF
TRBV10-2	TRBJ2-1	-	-	TGCGCCAGCAGTGGGCCGGCAAATGAGCAGTTCTTC	CASSGPANEQFF
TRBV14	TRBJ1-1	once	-	TGTGCCAGCAGCCCACAGATACTGAACACTGAAGCTTTCTTT	CASSPQILNTEAFF
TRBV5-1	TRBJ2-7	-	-	TGCGCCAGCGGCCGGGGGACAGACTCCTACGAGCAGTACTTC	CASGRGTDSYEQYF
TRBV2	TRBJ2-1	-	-	TGTGCCGTTGGGGGGAATGAGCAGTTCTTC	CAVGGNEQFF
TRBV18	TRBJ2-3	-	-	TGTGCCAGCTCACTTCGGACAGATATCACAGATACGCAGTATTTT	CASSLRTDITDTQYF
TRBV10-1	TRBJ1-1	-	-	TGCGCCAGGTCGACAGATCACCATGGGAACACTGAAGCTTTCTTT	CARSTDHHGNTEAFF
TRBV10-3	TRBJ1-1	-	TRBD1	TGTGCCATCAGTGCGGCTAGACAGGGAGTGACTGAAGCTTTCTTT	CAISAARQGVTEAFF
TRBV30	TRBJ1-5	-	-	TGTGCCTGGAGTGAGGCCGCTTGGGATCAGCCCCAGCATTTT	CAWSEAAWDQPQHF
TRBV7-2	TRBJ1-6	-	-	TGTGCCAGCAGCCCCCAAGGTGGATCGAATTCACCCCTCCACTTT	CASSPQGGSNSPLHF
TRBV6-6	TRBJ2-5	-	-	TGTGCCAGCATGGCAAGCCAAGAGACCCAGTACTTC	CASMASQETQYF
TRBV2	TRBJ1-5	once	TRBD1	TGTGCCAGCAGTTCTGGGACAGGGTACGATCAGCCCCAGCATTTT	CASSSGTGYDQPQHF
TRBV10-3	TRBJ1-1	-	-	TGTGCCATCAGTGACCCAGGACAGCGCCTCGGGCCCTATGAAGCTTTCTTT	CAISDPGQRLGPYEAFF
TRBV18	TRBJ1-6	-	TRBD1	TGTGCCAGCTCACCAGAGGGGGCAGGGTCACCCCTCCACTTT	CASSPEGAGSPLHF
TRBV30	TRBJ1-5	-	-	TGTGCCTGGAGTGTACGCGGAAATCAGCCCCAGCATTTT	CAWSVRGNQPQHF
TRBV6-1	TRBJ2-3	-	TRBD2	TGTGCCAGCAGTGTTGTGGGAGGGCCAGGTACGCAGTATTTT	CASSVVGGPGTQYF
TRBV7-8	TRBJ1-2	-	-	TGTGCCAGCAGCTCAAACAGCAACTATGGCTACACCTTC	CASSSNSNYGYTF
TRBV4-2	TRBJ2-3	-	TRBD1	TGTGCCAGCAGCCTAGAACCGGGACAGGGATTAGATACGCAGTATTTT	CASSLEPGQGLDTQYF
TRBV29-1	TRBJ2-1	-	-	TGCAGCGTTGTCCTAATCCCAGGGTTCTACAATGAGCAGTTCTTC	CSVVLIPGFYNEQFF
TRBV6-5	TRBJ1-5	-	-	TGTGCCAGCAGAGACGGGTCCTACGGAACTCAGCCCCAGCATTTT	CASRDGSYGTQPQHF
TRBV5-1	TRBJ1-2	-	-	TGCGCCAGCAGCTTGGTGTCTGAAAACTATGGCTACACCTTC	CASSLVSENYGYTF
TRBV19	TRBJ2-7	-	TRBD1	TGTGCCACCTCGGACAGGGCCACCCGAGGATCCTACGAGCAGTACTTC	CATSDRATRGSYEQYF
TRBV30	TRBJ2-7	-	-	TGTGCCTGGAGTGGCCTAGACCGCTCCTACGAGCAGTACTTC	CAWSGLDRSYEQYF
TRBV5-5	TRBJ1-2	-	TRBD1	TGTGCCAGCAGCTTTCTAGTGGGACAGGGCTATGGCTACACCTTC	CASSFLVGQGYGYTF
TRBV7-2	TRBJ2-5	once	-	TGTGCCAGCAGCTTAGCGGGCCGTACCCAGTACTTC	CASSLAGRTQYF
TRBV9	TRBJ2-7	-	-	TGTGCCAGCACCCCTTTCCCGGGAGCGTACGAGCAGTACTTC	CASTPFPGAYEQYF
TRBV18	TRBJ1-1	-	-	TGTGCCAGCTCACCTCTTCCAACGAACACTGAAGCTTTCTTT	CASSPLPTNTEAFF
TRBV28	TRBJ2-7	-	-	TGTGCCAGCAGTTTAGACATAACCTACGAGCAGTACTTC	CASSLDITYEQYF
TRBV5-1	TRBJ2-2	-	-	TGCGCCAGCAGCCCCACGGGGGCCACCGGGGAGCTGTTTTTT	CASSPTGATGELFF
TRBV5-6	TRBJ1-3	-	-	TGTGCCAGCAGCGCGGACGGATTCTCTGGAAACACCATATATTTT	CASSADGFSGNTIYF
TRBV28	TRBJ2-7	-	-	TGTGCCATCCGGGGGGCAGGGTGGGGCGAGCAGTACTTC	CAIRGAGWGEQYF
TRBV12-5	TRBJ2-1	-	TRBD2	TGTGCTAGTGGTTTTAGCGGGGGCTCCTACAATGAGCAGTTCTTC	CASGFSGGSYNEQFF
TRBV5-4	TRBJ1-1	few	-	TGTGCCAGTAAAACCTCGGGGCAGCCGAACACTGAAGCTTTCTTT	CASKTSGQPNTEAFF
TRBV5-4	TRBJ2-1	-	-	TGTGCCAGCAGCCCCGACTTAGCCTACAATGAGCAGTTCTTC	CASSPDLAYNEQFF
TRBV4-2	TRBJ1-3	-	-	TGTGCCAGCAGCCAAGATACACCCCGAGGCACCATATATTTT	CASSQDTPRGTIYF
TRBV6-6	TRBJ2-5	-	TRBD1	TGTGCCAGCAGTACAGGGGCGGGAGAGACCCAGTACTTC	CASSTGAGETQYF
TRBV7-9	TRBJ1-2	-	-	TGTGCCAGCAGCCCCTGGGCAGGGCCCTATGGCTACACCTTC	CASSPWAGPYGYTF
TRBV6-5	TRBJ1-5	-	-	TGTGCCAGCAGTAACTTAAATCAGCCCCAGCATTTT	CASSNLNQPQHF
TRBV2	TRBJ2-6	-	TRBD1	TGTGCCAGCAGGATCAGGCAGGGGGTTTCTGGGGCCAACGTCCTGACTTTC	CASRIRQGVSGANVLTF
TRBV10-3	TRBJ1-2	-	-	TGTGCCATCAGTGAAGCTGCAACTAACTATGGCTACACCTTC	CAISEAATNYGYTF
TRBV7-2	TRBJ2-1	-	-	TGTGCCAGCAGCTCCAATCGGGCCCACACACACAATGAGCAGTTCTTC	CASSSNRAHTHNEQFF
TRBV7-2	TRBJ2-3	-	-	TGTGCCAGCAGCTTAAGGTTCCACACAGATACGCAGTATTTT	CASSLRFHTDTQYF
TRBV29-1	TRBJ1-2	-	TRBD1	TGCAGCGCCGGACAGGGGAACTATGGCTACACCTTC	CSAGQGNYGYTF
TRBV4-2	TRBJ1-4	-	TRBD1	TGTGCCAGCAGCCAAGATCCCTCAGGGGGCCAGGAAAAACTGTTTTTT	CASSQDPSGGQEKLFF
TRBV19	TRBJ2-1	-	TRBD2	TGTGCCAGTAGTCCTCGGGCTAGCGGTAGGGATGAGCAGTTCTTC	CASSPRASGRDEQFF
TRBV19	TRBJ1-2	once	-	TGTGCCAGTACTCCGGTCGCCAGGGTGGGCGGCTACACCTTC	CASTPVARVGGYTF
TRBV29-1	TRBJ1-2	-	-	TGCAGCGTTGTGGCAGGCCTAGGGGGCTACACCTTC	CSVVAGLGGYTF
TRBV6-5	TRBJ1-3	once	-	TGTGCCAGCAGAACGGGTTCCGGAAACACCATATATTTT	CASRTGSGNTIYF